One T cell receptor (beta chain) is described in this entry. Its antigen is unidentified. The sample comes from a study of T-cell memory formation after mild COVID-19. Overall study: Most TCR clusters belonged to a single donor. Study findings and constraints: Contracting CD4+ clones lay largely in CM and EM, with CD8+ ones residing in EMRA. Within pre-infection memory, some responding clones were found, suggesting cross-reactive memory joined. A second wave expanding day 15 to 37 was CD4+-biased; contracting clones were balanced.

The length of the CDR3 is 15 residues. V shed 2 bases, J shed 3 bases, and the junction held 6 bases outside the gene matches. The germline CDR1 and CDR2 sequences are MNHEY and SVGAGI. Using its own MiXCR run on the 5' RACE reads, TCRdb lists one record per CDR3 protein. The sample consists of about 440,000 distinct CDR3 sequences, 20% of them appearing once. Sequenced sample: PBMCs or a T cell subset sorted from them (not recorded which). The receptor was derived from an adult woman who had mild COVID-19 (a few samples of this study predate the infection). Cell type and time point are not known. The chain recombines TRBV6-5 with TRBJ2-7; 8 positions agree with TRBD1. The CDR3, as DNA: TGTGCCAGCAGTTACGGGACAGGAGCGGTCTACGAGCAGTACTTC. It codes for CASSYGTGAVYEQYF.